The 8 T cell receptor beta chains given below trace back to one sample, sequenced in a study of beta chain features in type 1 diabetes. Overall study findings and caveats: Across all four CD4+ subsets, people with type 1 diabetes showed modestly shorter TCRB CDR3s.

Reverse transcription of all isolated RNA meant that expressed TCRB transcripts were sequenced. Method: immunoSEQ multiplex PCR; TCRdb's copy keeps in-frame clones and lacks some. This sample has 130,000 to 150,000 clones; approximately 13% occur once, and the top ten carry about 1.3%. For these receptors, no antigen is known. The sample taken for sequencing was central memory CD4+ T cells from blood. Receptors originate from a man aged 18 to 35 with type 1 diabetes.

Only a few counts were recorded for this clone. The chain carries TRBV4-2 and TRBJ2-3, with 9 bases identical to TRBD2. CDR3 length: 18 amino acids. In germline, CDR1 is LGHNA, CDR2 YNFKEQ. The J segment lost 5 bases and the V segment lost 4 bases, leaving 16 bases of the junction unmatched. The CDR3 sequence: CASSPRATSGQTGDTQYF. For the CDR3, the DNA is TGTGCCAGCAGCCCACGAGCGACTAGCGGACAAACGGGAGATACGCAGTATTTT.

The sample holds a few counts of this clone. This chain links TRBV7-6 with TRBJ1-6; D not certain. V dropped 4 bases and J dropped 8 bases, with 18 bases sitting between them. CDR3 length: 16 residues. Germline CDR1 is SGHVS and CDR2 is FNYEAQ. The DNA for the CDR3 is TGTGCCAGCAGCTGGTTAACGGGCCAAGAGGATTCACCCCTCCACTTT. Translation gives CASSWLTGQEDSPLHF.

This clone occurred a few times. The chain employs TRBV19 and TRBJ2-3; no reliable D call. CDR3 length: 14 residues. Germline loops: CDR1 LNHDA, CDR2 SQIVND (reference sequence). The V end was cut by 3 bases, the J end by 6 bases, with 13 bases between. The CDR3 DNA is TGTGCCAGTAGTATGTGGCCCCCGAGTGATACGCAGTATTTT. As protein: CASSMWPPSDTQYF.

This clone has more than one count but fewer than ten. Mismatch with germline at one junction end may stem from a read error. The chain employs TRBV7-7 and TRBJ2-5, with 9 bases lining up with TRBD1. The germline CDR1 and CDR2 sequences are SSHAT and FNYEAQ (reference sequence). The length of the CDR3 is 17 residues. This CDR3 is CASSYAPGQGPQETQYF. DNA for the CDR3: TGTGCTAGCAGCTACGCTCCGGGACAGGGCCCCCAAGAGACCCAGTACTTC.

The chain has TRBV4-1 and TRBJ2-5; 10 bases fit TRBD1. The CDR3 has 15 amino acids. Looked up from germline, CDR1 is MGHRA and CDR2 is YSYEKL. Trimming removed 2 bases from V and 2 bases from J; junction bases left unmatched: 2. The CDR3 sequence: CASSQKDRGQETQYF. In DNA, the CDR3 is TGCGCCAGCAGCCAAAAGGACAGGGGGCAAGAGACCCAGTACTTC.

The chain couples TRBV7-9 to TRBJ1-1; TRBD1 matches at 9 bases. Germline loops: CDR1 SEHNR, CDR2 FQNEAQ (reference sequence). The CDR3 contains 14 residues. The V and J ends lost 5 bases and 7 bases, in that order; junction bases with no gene match: 8. The DNA for the CDR3 is TGTGCCAGCAGCCACCGACAGGGGGTTGATGAAGCTTTCTTT. It translates to CASSHRQGVDEAFF.

This clone was seen more than once but under ten times. This chain uses TRBV4-1 with TRBJ1-2; no firm D call. Between the trimmed V and J ends, which lost 2 bases and 3 bases, there was a span of 13 bases. CDR1 and CDR2 from the germline V gene are MGHRA and YSYEKL. The CDR3 extends over 15 amino acids. CDR3 amino acids: CASSQTDRPDYGYTF. CDR3 nucleotide sequence: TGCGCCAGCAGCCAAACCGACCGCCCTGACTATGGCTACACCTTC.

This chain connects TRBV29-1 to TRBJ2-2; D perhaps matches TRBD2 (5 bases). The CDR3 spans 17 residues. Looked up from germline, CDR1 is SQVTM and CDR2 is ANQGSEA. Trimming stripped 7 bases from V and 1 base from J, with 22 bases between. The CDR3 region is CSGGRPPEEGNTGELFF. DNA for the CDR3: TGCAGCGGTGGGCGCCCCCCCGAAGAGGGGAACACCGGGGAGCTGTTTTTT.